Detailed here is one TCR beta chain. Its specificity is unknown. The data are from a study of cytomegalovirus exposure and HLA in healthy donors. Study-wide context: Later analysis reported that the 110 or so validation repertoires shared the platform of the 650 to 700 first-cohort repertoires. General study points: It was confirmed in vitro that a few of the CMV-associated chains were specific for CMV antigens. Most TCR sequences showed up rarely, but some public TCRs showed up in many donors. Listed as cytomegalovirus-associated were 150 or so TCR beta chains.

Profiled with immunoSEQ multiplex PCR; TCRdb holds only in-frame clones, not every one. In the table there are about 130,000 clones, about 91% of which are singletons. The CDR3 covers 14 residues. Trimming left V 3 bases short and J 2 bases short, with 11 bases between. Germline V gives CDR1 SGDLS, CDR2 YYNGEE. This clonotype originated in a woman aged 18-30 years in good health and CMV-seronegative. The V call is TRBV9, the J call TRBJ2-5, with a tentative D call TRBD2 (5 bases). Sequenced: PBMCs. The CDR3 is CASSADYTQETQYF. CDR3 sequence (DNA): TGTGCCAGCAGCGCCGACTACACACAAGAGACCCAGTACTTC.